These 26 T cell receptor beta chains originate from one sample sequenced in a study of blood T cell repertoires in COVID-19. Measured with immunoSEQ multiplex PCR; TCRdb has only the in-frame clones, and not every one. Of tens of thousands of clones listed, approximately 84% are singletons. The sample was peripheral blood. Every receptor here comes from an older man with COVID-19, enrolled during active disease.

The CDR3 region is CASSIQGYGYTF. The CDR3 nucleotides are TGCGCCAGCAGCATACAGGGATATGGCTACACCTTC. The chain joins TRBV5-1 to TRBJ1-2; tentative D call: TRBD1 (6 bases). The CDR3 has 12 amino acids. Trimming took 4 bases from V and 5 from J, leaving 9 bases between them. The germline CDR1 and CDR2 sequences are SGHRS and YFSETQ.

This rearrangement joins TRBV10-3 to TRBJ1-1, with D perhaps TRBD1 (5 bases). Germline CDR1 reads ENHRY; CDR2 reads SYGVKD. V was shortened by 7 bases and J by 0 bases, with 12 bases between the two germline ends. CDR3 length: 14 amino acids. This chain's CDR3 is CAITRQRVNTEAFF. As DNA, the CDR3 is TGTGCCATCACCCGACAGAGAGTGAACACTGAAGCTTTCTTT.

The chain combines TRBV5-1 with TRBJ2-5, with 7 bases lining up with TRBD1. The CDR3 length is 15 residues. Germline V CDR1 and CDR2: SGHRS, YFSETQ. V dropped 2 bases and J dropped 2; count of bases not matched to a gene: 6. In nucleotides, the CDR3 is TGCGCCAGCAGCTTAGGGGACAGACCTCAAGAGACCCAGTACTTC. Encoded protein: CASSLGDRPQETQYF. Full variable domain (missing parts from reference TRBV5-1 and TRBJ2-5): KAGVTQTPRYLIKTRGQQVTLSCSPISGHRSVSWYQQTPGQGLQFLFEYFSETQRNKGNFPGRFSGRQFSNSRSEMNVSTLELGDSALYLCASSLGDRPQETQYFGPGTRLLVL.

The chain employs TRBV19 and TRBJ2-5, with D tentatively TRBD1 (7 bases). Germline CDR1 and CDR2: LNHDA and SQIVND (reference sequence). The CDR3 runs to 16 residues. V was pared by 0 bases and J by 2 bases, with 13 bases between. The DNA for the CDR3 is TGTGCCAGTAGTATAGATCTGCAGGGGGGACAAGAGACCCAGTACTTC. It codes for CASSIDLQGGQETQYF.

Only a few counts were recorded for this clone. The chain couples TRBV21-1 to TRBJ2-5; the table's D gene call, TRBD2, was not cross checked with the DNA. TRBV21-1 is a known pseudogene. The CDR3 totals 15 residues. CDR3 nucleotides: TGTGCCAGCAGCCCTAGGGGGGGGCTCCAAGAGACCCAGTACTTC. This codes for CASSPRGGLQETQYF.

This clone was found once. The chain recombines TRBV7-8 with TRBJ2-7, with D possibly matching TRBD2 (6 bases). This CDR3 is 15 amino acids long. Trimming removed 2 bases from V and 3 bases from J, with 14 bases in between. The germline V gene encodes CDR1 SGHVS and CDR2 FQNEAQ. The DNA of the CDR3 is TGTGCCAGCAGCTTAATTACGACTAGACACTACGAGCAGTACTTC. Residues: CASSLITTRHYEQYF.

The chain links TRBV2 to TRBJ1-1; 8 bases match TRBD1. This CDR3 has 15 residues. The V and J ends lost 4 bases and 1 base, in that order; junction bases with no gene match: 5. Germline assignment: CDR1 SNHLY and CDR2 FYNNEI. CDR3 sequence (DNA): TGTGCCAGCAGTGCTCAGGGACAGGCGAACACTGAAGCTTTCTTT. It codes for CASSAQGQANTEAFF.

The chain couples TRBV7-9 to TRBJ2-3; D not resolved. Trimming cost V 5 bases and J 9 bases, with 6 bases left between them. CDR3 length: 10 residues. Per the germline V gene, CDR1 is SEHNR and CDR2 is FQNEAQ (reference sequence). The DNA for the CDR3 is TGTGCCAGCAGCACCCAGACGCAGTATTTT. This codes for CASSTQTQYF.

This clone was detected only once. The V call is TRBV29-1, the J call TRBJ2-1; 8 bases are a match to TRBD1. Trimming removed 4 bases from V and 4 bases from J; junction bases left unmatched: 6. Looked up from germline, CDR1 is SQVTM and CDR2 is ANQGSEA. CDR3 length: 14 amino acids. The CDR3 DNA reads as TGCAGCGTTGGCCATGGACAGGGATACAATGAGCAGTTCTTC. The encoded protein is CSVGHGQGYNEQFF.

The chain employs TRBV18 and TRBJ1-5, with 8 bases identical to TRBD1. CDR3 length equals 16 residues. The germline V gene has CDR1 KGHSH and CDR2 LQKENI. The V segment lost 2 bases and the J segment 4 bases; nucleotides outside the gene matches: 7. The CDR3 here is CASSPSGTGFNQPQHF. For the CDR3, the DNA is TGTGCCAGCTCACCATCCGGGACAGGTTTTAATCAGCCCCAGCATTTT.

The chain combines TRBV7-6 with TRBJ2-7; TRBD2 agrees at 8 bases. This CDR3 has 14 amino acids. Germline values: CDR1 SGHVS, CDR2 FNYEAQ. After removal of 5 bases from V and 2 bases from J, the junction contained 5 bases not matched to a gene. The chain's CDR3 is CASSQAGDPYEQYF. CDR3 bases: TGTGCCAGCAGCCAAGCGGGGGACCCCTACGAGCAGTACTTC.

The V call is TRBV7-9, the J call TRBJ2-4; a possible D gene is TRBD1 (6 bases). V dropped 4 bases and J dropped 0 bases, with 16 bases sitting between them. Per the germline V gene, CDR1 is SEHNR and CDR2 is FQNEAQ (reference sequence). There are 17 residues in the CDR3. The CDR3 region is CASSYIRTDLAKNIQYF. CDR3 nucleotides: TGTGCCAGCAGCTACATTCGGACAGATCTAGCCAAAAACATTCAGTACTTC. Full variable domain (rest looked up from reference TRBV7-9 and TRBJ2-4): DTGVSQNPRHKITKRGQNVTFRCDPISEHNRLYWYRQTLGQGPEFLTYFQNEAQLEKSRLLSDRFSAERPKGSFSTLEIQRTEQGDSAMYLCASSYIRTDLAKNIQYFGAGTRLSVL.

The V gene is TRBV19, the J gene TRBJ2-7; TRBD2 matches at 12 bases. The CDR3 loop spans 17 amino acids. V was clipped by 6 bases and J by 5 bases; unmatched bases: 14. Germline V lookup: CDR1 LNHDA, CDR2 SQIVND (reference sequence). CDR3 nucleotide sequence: TGTGCCAGTAGCGCGGGGGTTAGGACTAGCGGGGCGGACGAGCAGTACTTC. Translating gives CASSAGVRTSGADEQYF.

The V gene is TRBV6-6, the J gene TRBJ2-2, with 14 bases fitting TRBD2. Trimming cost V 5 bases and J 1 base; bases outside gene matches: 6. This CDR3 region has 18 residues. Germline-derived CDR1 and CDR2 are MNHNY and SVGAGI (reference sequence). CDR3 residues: CASSRAGTSGGNTGELFF. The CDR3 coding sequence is TGTGCCAGCAGTCGGGCAGGGACTAGCGGGGGGAACACCGGGGAGCTGTTTTTT.

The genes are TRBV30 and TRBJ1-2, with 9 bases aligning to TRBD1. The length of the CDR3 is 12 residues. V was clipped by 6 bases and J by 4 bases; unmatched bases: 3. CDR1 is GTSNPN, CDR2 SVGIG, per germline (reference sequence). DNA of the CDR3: TGTGCCTGTTCGACAGGGGGCTATGGCTACACCTTC. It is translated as CACSTGGYGYTF.

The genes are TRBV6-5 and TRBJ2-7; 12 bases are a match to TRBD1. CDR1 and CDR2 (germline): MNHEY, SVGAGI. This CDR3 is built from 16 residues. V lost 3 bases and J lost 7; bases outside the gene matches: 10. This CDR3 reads CASSYSRDRGLSEQYF. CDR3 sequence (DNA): TGTGCCAGCAGTTATAGCCGGGACAGGGGGCTAAGTGAGCAGTACTTC.

As DNA, the CDR3 is TGTGCCAGCAGTTTCCAGCGGAACACAGATACGCAGTATTTT. Encoded protein: CASSFQRNTDTQYF. J is TRBJ2-3 and V is TRBV27, with D possibly being TRBD2 (5 bases). The CDR3 spans 14 residues. CDR1 and CDR2 from the germline V gene are MNHEY and SMNVEV (reference sequence). V gave up 3 bases and J gave up 2 bases, with 9 bases separating them.

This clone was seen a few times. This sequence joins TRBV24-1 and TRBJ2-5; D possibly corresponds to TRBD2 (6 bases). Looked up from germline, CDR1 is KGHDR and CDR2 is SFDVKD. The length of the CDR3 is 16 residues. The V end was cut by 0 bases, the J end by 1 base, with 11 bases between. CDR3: CATSDLEGAGQETQYF. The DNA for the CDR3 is TGTGCCACCAGTGATTTGGAGGGAGCGGGCCAAGAGACCCAGTACTTC.

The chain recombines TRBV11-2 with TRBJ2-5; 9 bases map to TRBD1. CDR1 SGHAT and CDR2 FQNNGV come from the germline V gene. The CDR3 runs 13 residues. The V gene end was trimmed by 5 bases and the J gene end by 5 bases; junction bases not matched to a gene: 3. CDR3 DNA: TGTGCCAGCAGCGGGACAGGGTGGGAGACCCAGTACTTC. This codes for CASSGTGWETQYF.

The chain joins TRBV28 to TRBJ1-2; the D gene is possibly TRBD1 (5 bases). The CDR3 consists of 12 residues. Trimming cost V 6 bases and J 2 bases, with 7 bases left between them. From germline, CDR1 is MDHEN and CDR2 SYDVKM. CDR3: CASSWGNYGYTF. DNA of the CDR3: TGTGCCAGCAGCTGGGGCAACTATGGCTACACCTTC.

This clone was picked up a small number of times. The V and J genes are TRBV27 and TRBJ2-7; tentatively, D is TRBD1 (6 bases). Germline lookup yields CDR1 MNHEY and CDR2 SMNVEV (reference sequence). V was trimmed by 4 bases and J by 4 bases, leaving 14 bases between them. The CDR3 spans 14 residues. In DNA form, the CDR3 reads TGTGCCAGCAGTTATCAGGGGCTCGGTTACGAGCAGTACTTC. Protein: CASSYQGLGYEQYF.

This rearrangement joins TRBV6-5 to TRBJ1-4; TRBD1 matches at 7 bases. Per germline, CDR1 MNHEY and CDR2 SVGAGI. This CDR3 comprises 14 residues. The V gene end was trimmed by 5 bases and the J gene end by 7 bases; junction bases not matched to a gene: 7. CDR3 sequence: CASSRLQGTEKLFF. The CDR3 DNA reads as TGTGCCAGCAGTCGACTACAGGGGACTGAAAAACTGTTTTTT.

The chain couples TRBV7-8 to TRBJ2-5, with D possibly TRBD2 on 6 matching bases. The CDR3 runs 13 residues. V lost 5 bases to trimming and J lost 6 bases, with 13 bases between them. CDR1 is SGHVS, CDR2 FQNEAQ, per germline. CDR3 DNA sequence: TGTGCCAGCAGCCAGGAGGGGCTACAGACCCAGTACTTC. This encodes CASSQEGLQTQYF.

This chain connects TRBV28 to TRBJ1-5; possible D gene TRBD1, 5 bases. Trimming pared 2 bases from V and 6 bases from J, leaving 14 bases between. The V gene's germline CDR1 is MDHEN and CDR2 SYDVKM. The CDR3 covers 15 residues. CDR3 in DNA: TGTGCCAGCAGTTTAATGGGGCAGGGCGGTCAGCCCCAGCATTTT. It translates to CASSLMGQGGQPQHF.

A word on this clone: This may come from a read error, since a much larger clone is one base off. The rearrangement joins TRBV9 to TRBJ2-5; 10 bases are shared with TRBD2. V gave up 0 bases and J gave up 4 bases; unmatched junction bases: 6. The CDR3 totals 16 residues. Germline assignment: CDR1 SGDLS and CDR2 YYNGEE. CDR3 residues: CASSVGGAGGLETQYF. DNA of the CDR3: TGTGCCAGCAGCGTAGGGGGAGCGGGGGGGCTAGAGACCCAGTACTTC.

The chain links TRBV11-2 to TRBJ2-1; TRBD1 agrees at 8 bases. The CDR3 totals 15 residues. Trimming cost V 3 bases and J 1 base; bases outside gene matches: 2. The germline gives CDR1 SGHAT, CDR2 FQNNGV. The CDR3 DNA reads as TGTGCCAGCAGCTTGGGGACAGGATCCTACAATGAGCAGTTCTTC. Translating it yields CASSLGTGSYNEQFF.